This T cell receptor (beta chain) was observed in a study of cytotoxic CD8 clonotypes in ibrutinib-treated CLL. V was clipped by 6 bases and J by 2 bases; unmatched bases: 5. This CDR3 is built from 14 residues. CDR1 is MNHEY and CDR2 is SMNVEV in the germline V gene (reference sequence). The assay was immunoSEQ multiplex PCR, and TCRdb's table has in-frame clones only and misses some. The data contain roughly 15,000 clones, about 80% of them singletons. This chain joins TRBV27 and TRBJ2-3; TRBD1 matches at 7 bases. The sequencing used PBMCs, collected before ibrutinib treatment. This clonotype was sampled from a human donor with chronic lymphocytic leukemia. CDR3 DNA: TGTGCCAGCAGCCGGGACAGTAACACAGATACGCAGTATTTT. This translates into CASSRDSNTDTQYF.